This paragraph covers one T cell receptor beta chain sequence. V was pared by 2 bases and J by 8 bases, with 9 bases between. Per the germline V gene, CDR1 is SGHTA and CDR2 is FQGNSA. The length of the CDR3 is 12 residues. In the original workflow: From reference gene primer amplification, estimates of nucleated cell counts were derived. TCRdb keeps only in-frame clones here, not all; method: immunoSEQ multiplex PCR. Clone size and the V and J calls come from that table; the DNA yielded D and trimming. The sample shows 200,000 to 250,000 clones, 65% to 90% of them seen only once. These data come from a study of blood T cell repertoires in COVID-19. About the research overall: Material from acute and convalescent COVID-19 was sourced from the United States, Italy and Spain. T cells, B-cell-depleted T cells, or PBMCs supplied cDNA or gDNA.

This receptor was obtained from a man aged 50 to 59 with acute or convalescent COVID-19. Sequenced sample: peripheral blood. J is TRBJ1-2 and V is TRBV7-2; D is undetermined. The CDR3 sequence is CASSLSWRGYTF. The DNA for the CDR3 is TGTGCCAGCAGCTTATCATGGCGGGGCTACACCTTC.